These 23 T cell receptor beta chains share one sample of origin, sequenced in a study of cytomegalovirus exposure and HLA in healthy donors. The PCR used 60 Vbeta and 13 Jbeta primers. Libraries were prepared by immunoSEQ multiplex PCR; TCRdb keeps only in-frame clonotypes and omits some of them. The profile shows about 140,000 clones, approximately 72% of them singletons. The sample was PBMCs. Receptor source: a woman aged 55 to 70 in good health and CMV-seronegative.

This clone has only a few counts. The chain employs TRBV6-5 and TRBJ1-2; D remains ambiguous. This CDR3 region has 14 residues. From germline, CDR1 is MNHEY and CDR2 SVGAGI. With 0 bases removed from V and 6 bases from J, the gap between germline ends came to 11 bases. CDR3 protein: CASSYSEGMNGYTF. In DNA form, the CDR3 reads TGTGCCAGCAGTTACTCGGAGGGCATGAATGGCTACACCTTC.

The CDR3 DNA follows: TGTGCCACCAGCAGAGAAGGACAGAATGAGCAGTTCTTC. As protein: CATSREGQNEQFF. V usage is TRBV15 and J usage is TRBJ2-1; possibly TRBD1 for D (6 bases). The CDR3 totals 13 residues. V shed 0 bases and J shed 7 bases, with 7 bases lying between them. Germline CDR1 and CDR2: LNHNV and YYDKDF (reference sequence).

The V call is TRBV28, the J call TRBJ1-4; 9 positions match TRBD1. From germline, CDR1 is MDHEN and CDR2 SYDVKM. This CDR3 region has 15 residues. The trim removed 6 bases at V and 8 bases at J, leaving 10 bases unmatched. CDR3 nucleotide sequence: TGTGCCAGCAGACCGGGACAGGGTATTGGAGAAAAACTGTTTTTT. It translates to CASRPGQGIGEKLFF. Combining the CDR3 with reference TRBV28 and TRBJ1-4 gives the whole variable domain DVKVTQSSRYLVKRTGEKVFLECVQDMDHENMFWYRQDPGLGLRLIYFSYDVKMKEKGDIPEGYSVSREKKERFSLILESASTNQTSMYLCASRPGQGIGEKLFFGSGTQLSVL.

The CDR3 loop is CASSYTTLFAQYF. As DNA, the CDR3 is TGTGCCAGCAGTTACACTACCCTTTTTGCGCAGTATTTT. The V and J genes are TRBV6-5 and TRBJ2-3; the D is unclear. Trimming took off 2 bases at V and 10 bases at J, with 13 bases between the two ends. The CDR3 runs 13 residues. Germline CDR1 reads MNHEY; CDR2 reads SVGAGI.

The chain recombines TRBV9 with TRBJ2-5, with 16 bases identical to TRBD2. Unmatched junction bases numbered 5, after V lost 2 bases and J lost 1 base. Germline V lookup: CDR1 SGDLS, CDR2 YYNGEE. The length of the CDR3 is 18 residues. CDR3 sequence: CASSVGGLAGGPQETQYF. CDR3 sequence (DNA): TGTGCCAGCAGCGTGGGGGGACTAGCGGGAGGGCCCCAAGAGACCCAGTACTTC. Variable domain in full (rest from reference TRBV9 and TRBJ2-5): DSGVTQTPKHLITATGQRVTLRCSPRSGDLSVYWYQQSLDQGLQFLIQYYNGEERAKGNILERFSAQQFPDLHSELNLSSLELGDSALYFCASSVGGLAGGPQETQYFGPGTRLLVL.

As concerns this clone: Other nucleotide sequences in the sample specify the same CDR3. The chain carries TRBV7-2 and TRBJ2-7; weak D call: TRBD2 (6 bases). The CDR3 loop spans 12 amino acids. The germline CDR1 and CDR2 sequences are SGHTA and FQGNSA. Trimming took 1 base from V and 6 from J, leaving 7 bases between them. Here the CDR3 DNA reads TGTGCCAGCAGCTTAGTGCGGGGCGAGCAGTACTTC. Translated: CASSLVRGEQYF.

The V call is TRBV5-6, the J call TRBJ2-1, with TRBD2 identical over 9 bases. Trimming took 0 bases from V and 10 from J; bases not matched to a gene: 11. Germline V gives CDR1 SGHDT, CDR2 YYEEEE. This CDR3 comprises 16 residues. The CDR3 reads CASSLVDLAGSREQFF. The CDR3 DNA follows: TGTGCCAGCAGCTTGGTGGACCTAGCGGGAAGCAGGGAGCAGTTCTTC.

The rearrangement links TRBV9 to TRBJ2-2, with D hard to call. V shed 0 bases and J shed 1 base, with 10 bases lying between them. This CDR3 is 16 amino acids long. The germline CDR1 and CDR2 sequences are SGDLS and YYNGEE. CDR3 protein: CASSVGADGNTGELFF. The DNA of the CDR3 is TGTGCCAGCAGCGTAGGGGCAGATGGGAACACCGGGGAGCTGTTTTTT.

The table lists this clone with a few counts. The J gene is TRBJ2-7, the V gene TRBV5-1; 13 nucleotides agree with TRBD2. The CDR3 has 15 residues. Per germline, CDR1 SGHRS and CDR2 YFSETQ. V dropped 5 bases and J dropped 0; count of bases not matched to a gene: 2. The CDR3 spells CASRGLAGSSYEQYF. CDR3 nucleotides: TGCGCCAGCAGGGGACTAGCGGGAAGCTCCTACGAGCAGTACTTC.

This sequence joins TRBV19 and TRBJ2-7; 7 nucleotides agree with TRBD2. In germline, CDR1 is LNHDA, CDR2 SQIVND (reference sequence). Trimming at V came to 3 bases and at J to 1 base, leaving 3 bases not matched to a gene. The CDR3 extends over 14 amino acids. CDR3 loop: CASSIGGESYEQYF. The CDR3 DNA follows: TGTGCCAGTAGTATTGGGGGGGAGTCCTACGAGCAGTACTTC.

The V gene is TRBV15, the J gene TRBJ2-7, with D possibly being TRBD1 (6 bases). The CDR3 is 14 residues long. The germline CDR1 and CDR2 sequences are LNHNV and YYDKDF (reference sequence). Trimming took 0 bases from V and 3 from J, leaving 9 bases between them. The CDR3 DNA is TGTGCCACCAGCAGAGAGGGCAGGGGCTACGAGCAGTACTTC. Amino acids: CATSREGRGYEQYF.

The CDR3 loop reads CASSALSGTGELFF. The CDR3 coding sequence is TGTGCCAGCAGTGCCCTCTCAGGCACCGGGGAGCTGTTTTTT. The chain is built from TRBV6-1 and TRBJ2-2; no definite D call. Germline CDR1 is MNHNS and CDR2 is SASEGT. V lost 4 bases and J 4 bases, leaving 10 bases between the germline ends. The CDR3 extends over 14 amino acids.

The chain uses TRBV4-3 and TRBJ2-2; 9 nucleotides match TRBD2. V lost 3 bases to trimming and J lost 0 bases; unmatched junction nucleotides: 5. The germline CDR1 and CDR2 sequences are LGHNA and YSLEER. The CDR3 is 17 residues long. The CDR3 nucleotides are TGCGCCAGCAGCCATCTTAGCGGGAGAGCGAACACCGGGGAGCTGTTTTTT. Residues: CASSHLSGRANTGELFF.

DNA of the CDR3: TGCGCCAGCAGCTTGGTGGCGGACGGGGAGCTGTTTTTT. It specifies CASSLVADGELFF. The chain couples TRBV5-1 to TRBJ2-2; unclear D gene. CDR1 and CDR2 from the germline V gene are SGHRS and YFSETQ. V shed 0 bases and J shed 7 bases, with 7 bases lying between them. This CDR3 is 13 amino acids long. The full variable domain, in which reference TRBV5-1 and TRBJ2-2 provide the parts outside the CDR3, is KAGVTQTPRYLIKTRGQQVTLSCSPISGHRSVSWYQQTPGQGLQFLFEYFSETQRNKGNFPGRFSGRQFSNSRSEMNVSTLELGDSALYLCASSLVADGELFFGEGSRLTVL.

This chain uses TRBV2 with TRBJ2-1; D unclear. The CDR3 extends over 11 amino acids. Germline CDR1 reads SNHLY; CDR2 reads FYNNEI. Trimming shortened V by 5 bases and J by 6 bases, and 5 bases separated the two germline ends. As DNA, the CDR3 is TGTGCCAGCAGTTACTTCAATGAGCAGTTCTTC. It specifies CASSYFNEQFF.

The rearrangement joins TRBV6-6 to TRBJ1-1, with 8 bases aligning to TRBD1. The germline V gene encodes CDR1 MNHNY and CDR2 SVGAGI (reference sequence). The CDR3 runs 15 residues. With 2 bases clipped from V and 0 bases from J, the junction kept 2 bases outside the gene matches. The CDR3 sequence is CASSYPRGLNTEAFF. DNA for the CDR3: TGTGCCAGCAGTTACCCCAGGGGGCTGAACACTGAAGCTTTCTTT.

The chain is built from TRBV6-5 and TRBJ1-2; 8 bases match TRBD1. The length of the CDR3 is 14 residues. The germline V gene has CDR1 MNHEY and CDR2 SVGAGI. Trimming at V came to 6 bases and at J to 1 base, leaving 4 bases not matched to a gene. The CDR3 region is CASSRGQGNYGYTF. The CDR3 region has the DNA TGTGCCAGCAGCCGAGGACAGGGTAACTATGGCTACACCTTC.

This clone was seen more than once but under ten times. DNA of the CDR3: TGTGCCACCCGAACCGGGACAGGGTACAATGAGCAGTTCTTC. Its translation is CATRTGTGYNEQFF. The chain joins TRBV6-5 to TRBJ2-1, with 9 positions matching TRBD1. Germline V gene data show CDR1 as MNHEY and CDR2 as SVGAGI. The V segment lost 10 bases and the J segment 4 bases; nucleotides outside the gene matches: 8. The CDR3 contains 14 residues.

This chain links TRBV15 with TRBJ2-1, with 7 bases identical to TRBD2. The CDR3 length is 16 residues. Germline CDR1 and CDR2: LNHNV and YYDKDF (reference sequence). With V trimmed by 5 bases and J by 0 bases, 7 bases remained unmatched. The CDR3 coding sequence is TGTGCCACCAGCGATATCGGGGGGTCCTCCTACAATGAGCAGTTCTTC. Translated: CATSDIGGSSYNEQFF.

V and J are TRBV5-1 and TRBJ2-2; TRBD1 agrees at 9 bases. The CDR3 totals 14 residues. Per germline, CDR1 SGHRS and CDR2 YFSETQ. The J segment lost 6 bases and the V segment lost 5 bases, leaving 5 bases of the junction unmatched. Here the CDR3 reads CASRGQGLAGELFF. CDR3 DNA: TGCGCCAGCAGGGGACAGGGTCTCGCCGGGGAGCTGTTTTTT.

For the CDR3, the DNA is TGTGCCATCACCGGGACAGGGGGCTTTGGCTACACCTTC. This encodes CAITGTGGFGYTF. The rearrangement joins TRBV28 to TRBJ1-2; 12 positions agree with TRBD1. Trimming cost V 10 bases and J 7 bases; bases outside gene matches: 7. The germline gives CDR1 MDHEN, CDR2 SYDVKM. The CDR3 is 13 residues long.

The CDR3 DNA is TGTGCCAGCAGCTTGGCGGCAGGGAACTATGGCTACACCTTC. This encodes CASSLAAGNYGYTF. The chain carries TRBV5-5 and TRBJ1-2, with D tentatively TRBD1 (5 bases). CDR1 is SGHKS and CDR2 is YYEKEE in the germline V gene (reference sequence). V was clipped by 0 bases and J by 2 bases, with 8 bases between them. This CDR3 is built from 14 residues.

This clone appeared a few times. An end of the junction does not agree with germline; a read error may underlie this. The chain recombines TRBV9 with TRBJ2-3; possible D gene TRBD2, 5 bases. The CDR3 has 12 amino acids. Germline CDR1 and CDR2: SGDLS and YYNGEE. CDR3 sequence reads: CASSVHFGGLSF. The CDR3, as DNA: TGTGCCAGCAGCGTACATTTCGGCGGACTGTCATTT.